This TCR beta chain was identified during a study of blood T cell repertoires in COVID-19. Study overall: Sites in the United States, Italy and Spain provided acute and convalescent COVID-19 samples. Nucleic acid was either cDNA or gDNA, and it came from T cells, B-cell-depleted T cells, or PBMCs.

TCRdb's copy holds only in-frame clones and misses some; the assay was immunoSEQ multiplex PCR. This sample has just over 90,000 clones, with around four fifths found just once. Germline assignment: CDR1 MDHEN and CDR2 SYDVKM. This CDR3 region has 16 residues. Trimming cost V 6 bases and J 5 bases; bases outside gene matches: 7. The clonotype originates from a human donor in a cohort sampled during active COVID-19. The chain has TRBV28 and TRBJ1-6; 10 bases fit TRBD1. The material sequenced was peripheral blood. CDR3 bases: TGTGCCAGCAGGCCAACGACAGGGGGCGATAATTCACCCCTCCACTTT. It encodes CASRPTTGGDNSPLHF.